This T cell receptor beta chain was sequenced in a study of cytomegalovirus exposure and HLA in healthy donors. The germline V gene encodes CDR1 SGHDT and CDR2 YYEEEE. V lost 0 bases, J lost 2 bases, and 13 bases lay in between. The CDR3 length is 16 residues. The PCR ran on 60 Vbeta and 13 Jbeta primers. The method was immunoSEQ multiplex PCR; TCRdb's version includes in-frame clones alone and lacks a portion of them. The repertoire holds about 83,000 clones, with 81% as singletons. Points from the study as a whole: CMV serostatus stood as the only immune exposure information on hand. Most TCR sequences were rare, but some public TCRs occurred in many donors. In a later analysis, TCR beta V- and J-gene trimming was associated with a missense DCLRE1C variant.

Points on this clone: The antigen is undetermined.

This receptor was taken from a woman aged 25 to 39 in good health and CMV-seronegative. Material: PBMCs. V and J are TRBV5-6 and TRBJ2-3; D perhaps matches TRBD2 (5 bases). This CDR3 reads CASSLGGQAYTDTQYF. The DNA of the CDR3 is TGTGCCAGCAGCTTGGGAGGGCAGGCCTACACAGATACGCAGTATTTT.